One and the same sample provided the 26 T cell receptor beta chains below, sequenced in a study of neoadjuvant nivolumab and ipilimumab in lung cancer. The repertoire was sequenced with immunoSEQ multiplex PCR; TCRdb's copy has only in-frame clones and lacks some. The profile shows approximately 9,000 clones, around 82% of them singletons. Sequenced here: tumor tissue, sampled after neoadjuvant nivolumab, alone or with ipilimumab, at or shortly before surgery. These receptor sequences come from an adult with non-small cell lung cancer.

The chain is built from TRBV18 and TRBJ2-2; D call uncertain. The CDR3 has 14 amino acids. Germline V gene data show CDR1 as KGHSH and CDR2 as LQKENI. With 3 bases removed from V and 5 bases from J, the gap between germline ends came to 10 bases. The CDR3 DNA sequence: TGTGCCAGCTCACCCCGGCAGACGACCGGGGAGCTGTTTTTT. This encodes CASSPRQTTGELFF. The whole variable domain, remainder taken from reference TRBV18 and TRBJ2-2, is NAGVMQNPRHLVRRRGQEARLRCSPMKGHSHVYWYRQLPEEGLKFMVYLQKENIIDESGMPKERFSAEFPKEGPSILRIQQVVRGDSAAYFCASSPRQTTGELFFGEGSRLTVL.

This chain joins TRBV30 and TRBJ1-4; the match to TRBD1 covers 8 bases. J gave up 8 bases and V 4 bases, and 15 bases lay outside the gene matches. The CDR3 totals 16 residues. CDR1 is GTSNPN, CDR2 SVGIG, per germline (reference sequence). The CDR3 DNA follows: TGTGCCTGGAAAGGCAGGGGGCAACGGGCTTGGGAAAAACTGTTTTTT. The encoded protein is CAWKGRGQRAWEKLFF.

The chain uses TRBV7-9 and TRBJ2-7, with D unresolved. The CDR3 runs to 11 residues. V was shortened by 1 base and J by 4 bases, with 2 bases between the two germline ends. Looked up from germline, CDR1 is SEHNR and CDR2 is FQNEAQ (reference sequence). The CDR3 region is CASSLEYEQYF. DNA for the CDR3: TGTGCCAGCAGCTTAGAATACGAGCAGTACTTC.

In its sample, this clone was seen once. V and J are TRBV10-3 and TRBJ2-7; D gene uncertain. The CDR3 consists of 13 residues. V lost 4 bases to trimming and J lost 4 bases, with 11 bases between them. Germline CDR1 ENHRY, CDR2 SYGVKD. The CDR3 here is CAISVGSSYEQYF. CDR3 bases: TGTGCCATCAGTGTTGGGTCTTCTTACGAGCAGTACTTC.

V gene TRBV25-1 combines with J gene TRBJ1-2; D unresolved. Germline CDR1 reads MGHDK; CDR2 reads SYGVNS. V lost 4 bases, J lost 4 bases, and 10 bases lay in between. The CDR3 length is 13 residues. CDR3: CASSARAFYGYTF. CDR3 in DNA: TGTGCCAGCAGTGCTCGAGCTTTCTATGGCTACACCTTC.

CDR3 in DNA: TGTGCCAGCAGTGACTCGACTAGCGGGAGCACAGATACGCAGTATTTT. Protein: CASSDSTSGSTDTQYF. The chain has TRBV6-4 and TRBJ2-3; 10 bases fit TRBD2. Trimming removed 0 bases from V and 0 bases from J; junction bases left unmatched: 0. This CDR3 contains 16 residues. Germline V gene lookup returns CDR1 MRHNA and CDR2 SNTAGT.

This clone was recorded only once. CDR3 protein: CASSPPGVTEYNSPLHF. CDR3 nucleotides: TGTGCCAGCAGCCCACCTGGGGTGACAGAGTATAATTCACCCCTCCACTTT. The chain joins TRBV9 to TRBJ1-6, with D perhaps matching TRBD1 (5 bases). V was shortened by 4 bases and J by 4 bases, with 18 bases between the two germline ends. Germline assignment: CDR1 SGDLS and CDR2 YYNGEE. The CDR3 is 17 amino acids.

This clone was found once. The V call is TRBV5-4, the J call TRBJ2-1; unclear D gene. This CDR3 comprises 12 residues. V was shortened by 0 bases and J by 10 bases, with 8 bases between the two germline ends. Germline V gives CDR1 SGHNT, CDR2 YYREEE (reference sequence). DNA of the CDR3: TGTGCCAGCAGCTTGGTGGGATACGAGCAGTTCTTC. This translates into CASSLVGYEQFF. The complete variable domain, with remaining parts taken from reference TRBV5-4 and TRBJ2-1, reads ETGVTQSPTHLIKTRGQQVTLRCSSQSGHNTVSWYQQALGQGPQFIFQYYREEENGRGNFPPRFSGLQFPNYSSELNVNALELDDSALYLCASSLVGYEQFFGPGTRLTVL.

The chain couples TRBV7-9 to TRBJ2-3; 9 positions match TRBD2. CDR3 length: 18 amino acids. Per germline, CDR1 SEHNR and CDR2 FQNEAQ (reference sequence). V lost 2 bases and J lost 2; bases outside the gene matches: 11. The CDR3 sequence is CASSLPSLAGATTDTQYF. In DNA, the CDR3 is TGTGCCAGCAGCTTACCCAGCTTAGCGGGAGCCACCACAGATACGCAGTATTTT.

J is TRBJ2-7 and V is TRBV10-1; 13 nucleotides agree with TRBD2. Germline V gene lookup returns CDR1 WNHNN and CDR2 SYGVQD (reference sequence). This CDR3 contains 16 residues. The V segment lost 0 bases and the J segment 5 bases; nucleotides outside the gene matches: 4. CDR3 sequence reads: CASSESGLAGLHEQYF. The CDR3 DNA sequence: TGCGCCAGCAGTGAGTCGGGACTAGCGGGACTTCACGAGCAGTACTTC.

J is TRBJ1-1 and V is TRBV6-5; D gene unclear. The V and J ends lost 10 bases and 4 bases respectively, with 22 bases between them. Per germline, CDR1 MNHEY and CDR2 SVGAGI. This CDR3 has 15 amino acids. This CDR3 is CATQRKSGVVTEAFF. CDR3 in DNA: TGTGCCACCCAAAGGAAGAGCGGAGTGGTCACTGAAGCTTTCTTT.

The rearrangement links TRBV20-1 to TRBJ1-2; no clear D. CDR1 and CDR2 from the germline V gene are DFQATT and SNEGSKA (reference sequence). This CDR3 region has 11 residues. V was trimmed by 4 bases and J by 4 bases, leaving 7 bases between them. The CDR3 loop is CSAIVPYGYTF. The CDR3 coding sequence is TGCAGTGCTATTGTCCCCTATGGCTACACCTTC.

The CDR3 sequence: CASSVTAGMNTEAFF. Here the CDR3 DNA reads TGTGCCAGCAGTGTGACAGCTGGTATGAACACTGAAGCTTTCTTT. V gene TRBV6-5 combines with J gene TRBJ1-1; TRBD1 might be the D (5 bases). The CDR3 covers 15 residues. Looked up from germline, CDR1 is MNHEY and CDR2 is SVGAGI. With 5 bases removed from V and 0 bases from J, the gap between germline ends came to 13 bases.

CDR3 bases: TGTGCCAGCTCAACCGGGACAGGGTTCGACGAGCAGTACTTC. It translates to CASSTGTGFDEQYF. The chain is built from TRBV18 and TRBJ2-7; 9 positions match TRBD1. Per germline, CDR1 KGHSH and CDR2 LQKENI. V trimming: 5 bases; J trimming: 5 bases; junction bases outside the gene matches: 7. This CDR3 region has 14 residues. Using reference TRBV18 and TRBJ2-7 for the parts outside the CDR3, the full variable domain is NAGVMQNPRHLVRRRGQEARLRCSPMKGHSHVYWYRQLPEEGLKFMVYLQKENIIDESGMPKERFSAEFPKEGPSILRIQQVVRGDSAAYFCASSTGTGFDEQYFGPGTRLTVT.

The chain combines TRBV19 with TRBJ1-5, with a weak D call TRBD1 (6 bases). Germline loops: CDR1 LNHDA, CDR2 SQIVND (reference sequence). The CDR3 has 14 amino acids. Between the trimmed V and J ends, which lost 5 bases and 3 bases, there was a span of 11 bases. CDR3 loop: CASSVTGDNQPQHF. CDR3 nucleotide sequence: TGTGCCAGTAGTGTGACAGGCGACAATCAGCCCCAGCATTTT.

CDR3 residues: CASSRIMTGGSGYTF. The DNA for the CDR3 is TGTGCCAGCAGCCGGATCATGACAGGGGGGTCTGGCTACACCTTC. J is TRBJ1-2 and V is TRBV5-4, with 9 bases identical to TRBD1. Trimming removed 4 bases from V and 7 bases from J; junction bases left unmatched: 11. Looked up from germline, CDR1 is SGHNT and CDR2 is YYREEE (reference sequence). This CDR3 has 15 residues.

This chain joins TRBV6-5 and TRBJ1-2; D is uncertain. The CDR3 covers 13 residues. Between the trimmed V and J ends, which lost 4 bases and 3 bases, there was a span of 9 bases. CDR1 is MNHEY and CDR2 is SVGAGI in the germline V gene. CDR3 bases: TGTGCCAGCAGTTCAGCATTATACTATGGCTACACCTTC. Residues: CASSSALYYGYTF.

CDR3 in amino acids: CASRGLGEGNSPLHF. In DNA form, the CDR3 reads TGTGCCAGCAGGGGTCTAGGGGAAGGTAATTCACCCCTCCACTTT. The genes are TRBV6-6 and TRBJ1-6; tentative D call: TRBD1 (5 bases). This CDR3 is 15 amino acids long. Germline V gene data show CDR1 as MNHNY and CDR2 as SVGAGI (reference sequence). Trimming took 6 bases from V and 6 from J, leaving 15 bases between them.

This clone occurred once. The V and J genes are TRBV5-8 and TRBJ2-3, with unresolved D. With 0 bases removed from V and 3 bases from J, the gap between germline ends came to 8 bases. In germline, CDR1 is SGHTS, CDR2 YDEGEE. The CDR3 totals 14 residues. The CDR3: CASSLEPRTDTQYF. The CDR3 nucleotides are TGTGCCAGCAGCTTGGAACCGAGAACAGATACGCAGTATTTT. The full variable domain, its missing parts supplied by reference TRBV5-8 and TRBJ2-3, is EAGVTQSPTHLIKTRGQQATLRCSPISGHTSVYWYQQALGLGLQFLLWYDEGEERNRGNFPPRFSGRQFPNYSSELNVNALELEDSALYLCASSLEPRTDTQYFGPGTRLTVL.

V is TRBV7-2 and J is TRBJ1-1; no clear D gene. The CDR3 sequence is 14 residues long. Germline V gene lookup returns CDR1 SGHTA and CDR2 FQGNSA. V gave up 5 bases and J gave up 0 bases, with 10 bases separating them. CDR3 in amino acids: CASSRSSLNTEAFF. Written as DNA, the CDR3 is TGTGCCAGCAGCCGGAGTAGTCTGAACACTGAAGCTTTCTTT.

The rearrangement uses TRBV15 and TRBJ1-2; D not certain. The V and J ends lost 3 bases and 4 bases respectively, with 15 bases between them. The CDR3 contains 15 residues. Germline V CDR1 and CDR2: LNHNV, YYDKDF (reference sequence). CDR3 in DNA: TGTGCCACCAGCAGGGCGGATAGGAGAAGCTATGGCTACACCTTC. Translated: CATSRADRRSYGYTF.

The V call is TRBV30, the J call TRBJ1-6; D is uncertain. From germline, CDR1 is GTSNPN and CDR2 SVGIG (reference sequence). There are 16 residues in the CDR3. Trimming pared 5 bases from V and 10 bases from J, leaving 24 bases between. The CDR3 region is CAWDPRSGSKGSPLHF. CDR3 nucleotides: TGTGCCTGGGATCCCAGGTCGGGATCGAAAGGCTCACCCCTCCACTTT.

The rearrangement joins TRBV5-1 to TRBJ2-7; D possibly matches TRBD1 or TRBD2 (5 bases each). Germline assignment: CDR1 SGHRS and CDR2 YFSETQ. V lost 0 bases and J lost 4, with 5 bases in between. The CDR3 length is 12 residues. This chain's CDR3 is CASSLGGYEQYF. The CDR3 bases are TGCGCCAGCAGCTTGGGGGGGTACGAGCAGTACTTC.

The chain employs TRBV6-1 and TRBJ1-1; D call uncertain. Germline V gives CDR1 MNHNS, CDR2 SASEGT. V was clipped by 10 bases and J by 1 base, with 16 bases between them. The CDR3 runs 14 residues. CDR3 nucleotide sequence: TGTGCCACCGCCGCGGGGATAACGAACACTGAAGCTTTCTTT. This sequence encodes CATAAGITNTEAFF.

The rearrangement uses TRBV7-9 and TRBJ2-3; D gene unclear. Germline CDR1 reads SEHNR; CDR2 reads FQNEAQ (reference sequence). V lost 5 bases to trimming and J lost 4 bases, with 13 bases between them. The CDR3 runs 14 residues. In nucleotides, the CDR3 is TGTGCCAGCAGCCCGTTCGGGCTCTCAGATACGCAGTATTTT. Protein sequence: CASSPFGLSDTQYF.

This chain connects TRBV30 to TRBJ2-7, with D possibly matching TRBD2 (5 bases). With 0 bases removed from V and 3 bases from J, the gap between germline ends came to 6 bases. The germline V gene has CDR1 GTSNPN and CDR2 SVGIG (reference sequence). The CDR3 contains 12 residues. The DNA for the CDR3 is TGTGCCTGGAGTGTCAGCGGCTACGAGCAGTACTTC. Amino acids: CAWSVSGYEQYF.